This TCR beta chain was sequenced during a study of T cells in Graves' hyperthyroidism and ophthalmopathy. Patients aged 18 to 65 had newly diagnosed hyperthyroidism that had lasted under 2 months. Uncontrolled infection, other autoimmune disease, pregnancy or lactation barred patients from enrollment. Study results and caveats: Most clonotypes that expanded in the thyroid above 0.001 also showed up in blood.

Amplification of TCR beta CDR3 regions used RNA as the template. RT-PCR in the first round (using the HTBI primer set) targeted the TCR CDR3. TCRdb reprocessed the multiplex PCR reads via MiXCR and lists one record per CDR3 protein. Of about 290,000 distinct CDR3 sequences detected, roughly 15% appear once; the ten largest clones hold approximately 8.6%. This clonotype appeared many times. The antigen is unknown. The length of the CDR3 is 15 residues. V lost 5 bases, J lost 5 bases, and 10 bases stayed unmatched. The germline V gene encodes CDR1 MNHNS and CDR2 SASEGT. The chain employs TRBV6-1 and TRBJ1-1; 8 bases fit TRBD1. This TCR derives from a woman aged 30 to 39 with Graves' hyperthyroidism that later progressed to Graves' ophthalmopathy. The sample comprised blood. CDR3 DNA: TGTGCCAGCAGTTCTTTCCAGGGGGCGGAGACTGAAGCTTTCTTT. Its protein is CASSSFQGAETEAFF.